Listed below are T cell receptor beta chains from one sample, sequenced in a study of blood T cell repertoires in COVID-19. Some clones are missing from TCRdb's copy, which holds only in-frame ones; the method was immunoSEQ multiplex PCR. The repertoire includes 210,000 or so clones, approximately 90% of them detected once, and 0.95% to 1.5% sits in the top ten. Sequenced material: peripheral blood. These receptors came from a man younger than 40 with acute or convalescent COVID-19. Both conserved end residues are part of each CDR3. The D gene is left open where the match is weak. The listing skips clone size in some rows; elsewhere it reads once, few, many or a size class.

clone_size j_call v_call d_call cdr3_aa cdr3_nt
- TRBJ1-1 TRBV6-6 - CASSQGPGAFF TGTGCCAGCAGCCAGGGCCCGGGAGCTTTCTTT
- TRBJ2-1 TRBV7-3 - CASSGNNNEQFF TGTGCCAGCAGCGGCAATAACAATGAGCAGTTCTTC
- TRBJ2-1 TRBV7-2 TRBD2 CASSRLAGNGGFF TGTGCCAGCAGCCGACTAGCGGGTAATGGAGGTTTCTTC
- TRBJ2-5 TRBV6-2/TRBV6-3 TRBD2 CASSYGTSGYQGTQYF TGTGCCAGCAGTTACGGGACTAGCGGATACCAAGGGACCCAGTACTTC
- TRBJ2-7 TRBV18 TRBD2 CASSPSSGAAYEQYF TGTGCCAGCTCACCTAGTAGCGGGGCCGCCTACGAGCAGTACTTC
- TRBJ2-2 TRBV27 TRBD1 CASQGAVTGELFF TGTGCCTCACAGGGGGCGGTCACCGGGGAGCTGTTTTTT
- TRBJ2-7 TRBV5-6 TRBD2 CASSPRTSGVSSYEQYF TGTGCCAGCAGCCCTAGGACTAGCGGGGTCAGCTCCTACGAGCAGTACTTC
- TRBJ2-1 TRBV3-1/TRBV3-2 TRBD2 CASSQEAGDLDNEQFF TGTGCCAGCAGCCAAGAGGCGGGAGACCTGGACAATGAGCAGTTCTTC
- TRBJ1-3 TRBV2 - CASRTRGGSGNTIYF TGTGCCAGCAGGACCCGGGGGGGGTCTGGAAACACCATATATTTT
- TRBJ1-1 TRBV24-1 - CATSDPQGGDTEAFF TGTGCCACCAGTGATCCACAGGGTGGGGACACTGAAGCTTTCTTT
once TRBJ1-2 TRBV5-5 - CASKPGIRDYGYTF TGTGCCAGCAAACCAGGGATTAGGGACTATGGCTACACCTTC
- TRBJ1-2 TRBV28 - CATRRAGYGYTF TGTGCCACACGCAGGGCCGGCTATGGCTACACCTTC
- TRBJ1-2 TRBV6-5 - CASSSPSLGRVGYTF TGTGCCAGCAGTTCTCCTTCCTTGGGCAGGGTGGGCTACACCTTC
- TRBJ1-1 TRBV30 TRBD1 CARRGQAQLGTEAFF TGTGCCCGGAGGGGACAGGCCCAACTGGGCACTGAAGCTTTCTTT
- TRBJ1-4 TRBV2 - CASNSYEKLFF TGTGCCAGCAATTCTTATGAAAAACTGTTTTTT
- TRBJ2-3 TRBV5-1 TRBD2 CASRFGGTDTQYF TGCGCCAGCAGATTCGGGGGGACAGATACGCAGTATTTT
- TRBJ1-5 TRBV11-2 TRBD1 CASSRDRTSQPQHF TGTGCCAGCAGCCGGGACAGGACCAGTCAGCCCCAGCATTTT
- TRBJ2-2 TRBV5-1 - CASSLVAINTGELFF TGCGCCAGCAGCTTGGTTGCGATAAACACCGGGGAGCTGTTTTTT
- TRBJ2-5 TRBV10-2 TRBD2 CASSDSGVAGGTQYF TGCGCCAGCAGTGATAGCGGGGTAGCGGGGGGGACCCAGTACTTC
- TRBJ2-2 TRBV6-5 TRBD2 CASTYSGGSTGELFF TGTGCCAGCACTTATTCCGGGGGGTCAACCGGGGAGCTGTTTTTT
- TRBJ2-7 TRBV7-6 TRBD1 CASSWGQGGTYEQYF TGTGCCAGCAGCTGGGGACAGGGGGGCACCTACGAGCAGTACTTC
- TRBJ1-4 TRBV29-1 - CSVGRQNEKLFF TGCAGCGTTGGCCGCCAGAATGAAAAACTGTTTTTT
- TRBJ1-1 TRBV19 - CASSPLRQTGQAFF TGTGCCAGTAGTCCCCTCCGTCAGACAGGACAAGCTTTCTTT
- TRBJ1-6 TRBV2 - CASSYREKHSPLHF TGTGCCAGCAGCTACAGGGAAAAGCATTCACCCCTCCACTTT
- TRBJ1-2 TRBV6-5 TRBD1 CASSVPGQGDGYTF TGTGCCAGCAGCGTTCCGGGACAGGGGGATGGCTACACCTTC
- TRBJ2-3 TRBV7-9 TRBD2 CASSLVGGSGTDTQYF TGTGCCAGCAGCTTAGTCGGGGGGTCTGGCACAGATACGCAGTATTTT
once TRBJ2-1 TRBV14 TRBD1 CASSYHRGPYNEQFF TGTGCCAGCAGCTATCACAGGGGGCCGTACAATGAGCAGTTCTTC
- TRBJ2-1 TRBV28 TRBD2 CASSYQAGVTYNEQFF TGTGCCAGCAGTTACCAAGCGGGAGTGACCTACAATGAGCAGTTCTTC
- TRBJ2-1 TRBV11-3 - CASSLRRGYNEQFF TGTGCCAGCAGCTTAAGGCGGGGCTACAATGAGCAGTTCTTC
- TRBJ1-1 TRBV18 TRBD1 CASSLETGGTEAFF TGTGCCAGCTCACTAGAGACAGGGGGCACTGAAGCTTTCTTT
- TRBJ1-5 TRBV4-1 - CASSQVGQGRGQPQHF TGCGCCAGCAGCCAGGTGGGCCAGGGGAGAGGACAGCCCCAGCATTTT
once TRBJ1-2 TRBV7-9 - CASSSLGEVGYTF TGTGCCAGCAGCTCCCTGGGGGAGGTTGGCTACACCTTC
once TRBJ2-1 TRBV5-4 - CASTAGLGFYNEQFF TGTGCCAGCACCGCGGGACTGGGATTCTACAATGAGCAGTTCTTC
- TRBJ2-3 TRBV3-1/TRBV3-2 - CASSQAGGSTDTQYF TGTGCCAGCAGCCAAGCGGGGGGCTCCACAGATACGCAGTATTTT
- TRBJ1-1 TRBV30 - CAWSVGGLNTEAFF TGTGCCTGGAGTGTTGGGGGCCTGAACACTGAAGCTTTCTTT
- TRBJ1-3 TRBV19 TRBD1 CASSITRTGRSSGNTIYF TGTGCCAGTAGTATTACCCGGACAGGTAGAAGCTCTGGAAACACCATATATTTT
once TRBJ2-5 TRBV24-1 TRBD1 CATSDPNRGLKETQYF TGTGCCACCAGTGACCCCAACAGGGGGCTAAAAGAGACCCAGTACTTC
- TRBJ2-1 TRBV5-5 TRBD2 CASSPLAADAHEQFF TGTGCCAGCAGCCCGCTAGCGGCGGATGCACATGAGCAGTTCTTC
- TRBJ1-1 TRBV11-2 - CASSSRVRNTEAFF TGTGCCAGCAGCTCCAGGGTACGGAACACTGAAGCTTTCTTT
- TRBJ1-1 TRBV28 - CASSFPPENTEAFF TGTGCCAGCAGTTTTCCCCCAGAGAACACTGAAGCTTTCTTT
few TRBJ1-6 TRBV4-1 - CASSPGFSSYNSPLHF TGCGCCAGCAGCCCGGGGTTTAGCTCCTATAATTCACCCCTCCACTTT
- TRBJ2-2 TRBV4-1 - CASSQSFRTTANTGELFF TGCGCCAGCAGCCAAAGTTTTAGGACGACAGCGAACACCGGGGAGCTGTTTTTT
- TRBJ1-6 TRBV11-2 TRBD1 CASSLALQGNSPLHF TGTGCCAGCAGCTTAGCGTTACAGGGGAATTCACCCCTCCACTTT
- TRBJ2-3 TRBV16 TRBD2 CASSQPSLRGSTDTQYF TGTGCCAGCAGCCAACCTTCGCTGCGGGGGAGTACAGATACGCAGTATTTT
- TRBJ1-1 TRBV5-4 - CASSLVTAPLIMNTEAFF TGTGCCAGCAGCTTGGTGACAGCTCCATTGATCATGAACACTGAAGCTTTCTTT
- TRBJ1-4 TRBV7-9 - CASGLVWGLGTNEKLFF TGTGCCAGCGGGTTAGTTTGGGGCCTCGGGACTAATGAAAAACTGTTTTTT
- TRBJ2-5 TRBV7-3 TRBD1 CASSPGQGETQYF TGTGCCAGCAGCCCGGGACAGGGGGAGACCCAGTACTTC
- TRBJ1-2 TRBV5-4 TRBD1 CASSRVDRENGYTF TGTGCCAGCAGCCGCGTGGACAGGGAGAATGGCTACACCTTC
once TRBJ1-2 TRBV5-1 - CASSLDRAEDGYTF TGCGCCAGCAGCTTGGACAGGGCGGAGGATGGCTACACCTTC
- TRBJ1-1 TRBV28 - CASSFIPRKGDTEAFF TGTGCCAGCAGTTTCATCCCCCGCAAGGGAGACACTGAAGCTTTCTTT
- TRBJ2-7 TRBV29-1 - CSVEGQGGYEQYF TGCAGCGTTGAGGGCCAGGGAGGCTACGAGCAGTACTTC
- TRBJ2-2 TRBV28 - CATRLVGATGELFF TGTGCCACCCGACTCGTCGGAGCCACCGGGGAGCTGTTTTTT
- TRBJ2-7 TRBV27 TRBD2 CASSLSSRGGSFKEQYF TGTGCCAGCAGTTTATCCTCTCGGGGGGGTAGCTTTAAGGAGCAGTACTTC
- TRBJ2-7 TRBV6-6 TRBD2 CASSRIHPGLAGGSPYEQYF TGTGCCAGCAGTCGCATCCATCCGGGACTAGCGGGAGGGTCTCCCTACGAGCAGTACTTC
- TRBJ2-3 TRBV2 - CASSYRLSTYTDTQYF TGTGCCAGCAGCTACCGACTGAGCACATACACAGATACGCAGTATTTT
- TRBJ2-3 TRBV5-1 - CASSLELKARDTQYF TGCGCCAGCAGCTTGGAATTGAAAGCCAGGGATACGCAGTATTTT
- TRBJ2-7 TRBV28 - CASVSTLTYEQYF TGTGCCAGCGTTAGCACCCTAACCTACGAGCAGTACTTC
once TRBJ2-1 TRBV5-1 - CASSLEYLALHLQFF TGCGCCAGCAGCTTGGAGTACCTAGCGCTACACCTCCAGTTCTTC
- TRBJ2-3 TRBV5-5 - CASSLRGRLAGSTDTQYF TGTGCCAGCAGCCTTAGGGGGAGACTAGCCGGCAGCACAGATACGCAGTATTTT